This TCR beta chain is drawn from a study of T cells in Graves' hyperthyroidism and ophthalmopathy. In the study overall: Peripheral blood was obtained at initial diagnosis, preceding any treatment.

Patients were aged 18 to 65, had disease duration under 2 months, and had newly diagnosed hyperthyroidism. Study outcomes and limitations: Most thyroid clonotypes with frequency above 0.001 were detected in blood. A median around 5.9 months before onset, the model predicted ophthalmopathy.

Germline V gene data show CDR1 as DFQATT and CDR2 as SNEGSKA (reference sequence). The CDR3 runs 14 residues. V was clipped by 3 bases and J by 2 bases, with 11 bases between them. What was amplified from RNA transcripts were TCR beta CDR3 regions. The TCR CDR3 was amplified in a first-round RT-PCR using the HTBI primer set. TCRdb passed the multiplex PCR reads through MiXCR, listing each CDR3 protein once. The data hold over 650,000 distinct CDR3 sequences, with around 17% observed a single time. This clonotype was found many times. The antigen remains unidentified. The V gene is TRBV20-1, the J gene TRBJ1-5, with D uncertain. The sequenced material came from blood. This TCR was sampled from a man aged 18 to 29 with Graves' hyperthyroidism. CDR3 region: CSARVPERNQPQHF. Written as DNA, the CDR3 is TGCAGTGCTAGGGTCCCAGAGCGCAATCAGCCCCAGCATTTT.